These 21 T cell receptor beta chains came from one sample sequenced in a study of post-analysis software for immune sequencing data. The study, taken as a whole, reports: In patients, TRBV5-6, TRBV5-1 and TRBV20-1 belonged to roughly 5 TRBV segments found more frequently than in controls.

The antigens for these receptors are not known. Every TCR beta cDNA library bore unique molecular identifiers. TCRdb processed the PCR reads anew with MiXCR; each CDR3 protein has one entry. Of 740,000 or so distinct CDR3 sequences in the sample, approximately 53% were seen once. The sequencing input was blood. These receptors were taken from a girl under 18 with multiple sclerosis.

In this sample, this clonotype turned up a few times. This chain joins TRBV6-6 and TRBJ2-1; 9 bases match TRBD2. Per the germline V gene, CDR1 is MNHNY and CDR2 is SVGAGI (reference sequence). V was pared by 0 bases and J by 12 bases, with 12 bases of the junction left unmatched. The CDR3 consists of 16 residues. The CDR3 here is CASSYSTLAGSLGQFF. The CDR3, as DNA: TGTGCCAGCAGTTACTCGACACTAGCGGGCTCGTTAGGGCAGTTCTTC.

This clonotype has a handful of counts. The CDR3 coding sequence is TGTGCCAGCAGTTATGGGGGGCAGGGCTATGGCTACACCTTC. It yields the protein CASSYGGQGYGYTF. The rearrangement links TRBV6-6 to TRBJ1-2; D perhaps matches TRBD1 (6 bases). Looked up from germline, CDR1 is MNHNY and CDR2 is SVGAGI (reference sequence). The CDR3 runs to 14 residues. V was cut by 3 bases and J by 4 bases, with 12 bases left in between.

The genes are TRBV5-1 and TRBJ1-6, with D hard to call. Germline CDR1 and CDR2: SGHRS and YFSETQ. The CDR3 runs to 14 residues. The ends were cut back, 1 base at V and 9 bases at J, with 11 bases in the middle. In DNA, the CDR3 is TGCGCCAGCAGCTTGATCTCAGCCAGTTCACCCCTCCACTTT. Its translation is CASSLISASSPLHF.

This clonotype was seen a handful of times. The chain carries TRBV4-1 and TRBJ2-5, with TRBD1 matching 7 bases. Per the germline V gene, CDR1 is MGHRA and CDR2 is YSYEKL. This CDR3 spans 17 amino acids. V was clipped by 0 bases and J by 6 bases; unmatched bases: 13. The CDR3 nucleotides read TGCGCCAGCAGCCAAGAGGGACAGCTGGGTCAGAAAAAGACCCAGTACTTC. It specifies CASSQEGQLGQKKTQYF.

The table lists this clonotype with a few counts. The gene calls are TRBV27 and TRBJ2-1; the D call may be TRBD1 or TRBD2 (7 bases each). The ends were cut back, 3 bases at V and 7 bases at J, with 22 bases in the middle. This CDR3 has 17 amino acids. Germline V gene data show CDR1 as MNHEY and CDR2 as SMNVEV (reference sequence). CDR3: CASSFLSVNRGGNEQFF. CDR3 nucleotide sequence: TGTGCCAGCAGTTTCCTCAGTGTGAACAGGGGAGGGAATGAGCAGTTCTTC.

V and J are TRBV20-1 and TRBJ2-3, with D possibly matching TRBD2 (6 bases). Germline V gene data show CDR1 as DFQATT and CDR2 as SNEGSKA (reference sequence). The CDR3 extends over 16 amino acids. Deletions cut 2 bases from V and 2 bases from J, with 17 bases between. CDR3 coding DNA: TGCAGTGCTAGAAGGCCCGGAGGGCCGGTCACAGATACGCAGTATTTT. Translated, it gives CSARRPGGPVTDTQYF.

V and J are TRBV14 and TRBJ2-5, with unresolved D. The J call may be faulty, since TRBJ2-7 better matches the DNA end. CDR3 length: 15 residues. Germline loops: CDR1 SGHDN, CDR2 FVKESK. This CDR3 reads CASSQGEPPGYEQYF. CDR3 in DNA: TGTGCCAGCAGCCAAGGAGAACCCCCGGGCTACGAGCAGTACTTC.

The chain is built from TRBV5-1 and TRBJ1-2, with 7 positions matching TRBD1. Germline CDR1 SGHRS, CDR2 YFSETQ. Trimming took 4 bases from V and 2 from J; bases not matched to a gene: 8. The CDR3 is 15 amino acids. CDR3 in DNA: TGCGCCAGCAGCCCGGGACAGAATCAGAACTATGGCTACACCTTC. This codes for CASSPGQNQNYGYTF.

This clonotype has a handful of counts. Written as DNA, the CDR3 is TGTGCTAGTGGTTTGCTAACGGGGACGCAGTACTTC. Translated: CASGLLTGTQYF. The chain employs TRBV12-5 and TRBJ2-7, with D perhaps being TRBD1 or TRBD2 (5 bases each). The CDR3 runs 12 residues. Germline V CDR1 and CDR2: LGHNT, FRNRAP. Trimming shortened V by 2 bases and J by 9 bases, and 11 bases separated the two germline ends.

The chain recombines TRBV5-1 with TRBJ1-1; 9 bases are a match to TRBD1. V dropped 7 bases and J dropped 1; count of bases not matched to a gene: 5. Germline assignment: CDR1 SGHRS and CDR2 YFSETQ. The CDR3 consists of 14 residues. The CDR3 DNA follows: TGCGCCAGCGGCACAGGGGGCGGGAACACTGAAGCTTTCTTT. This sequence encodes CASGTGGGNTEAFF.

The chain carries TRBV12-3 or TRBV12-4 and TRBJ2-5, with 8 bases identical to TRBD1. V dropped 6 bases and J dropped 5; count of bases not matched to a gene: 11. The length of the CDR3 is 15 residues. CDR3 DNA: TGTGCCAGCAGCCGAGGACAGGGTATATTGGAGACCCAGTACTTC. Translated, it gives CASSRGQGILETQYF.

This clonotype was counted at least ten times. This rearrangement joins TRBV7-2 to TRBJ2-3; possibly TRBD1 for D (5 bases). CDR3 size: 14 residues. The ends were cut back, 0 bases at V and 1 base at J, with 5 bases in the middle. CDR1 and CDR2 from the germline V gene are SGHTA and FQGNSA. The CDR3 sequence is CASSLARGTDTQYF. CDR3 nucleotides: TGTGCCAGCAGCTTAGCCAGGGGCACAGATACGCAGTATTTT.

The rearrangement joins TRBV6-5 to TRBJ1-4, with D maybe TRBD1 (5 bases). Germline V lookup: CDR1 MNHEY, CDR2 SVGAGI. Trimming took 6 bases from V and 7 from J, leaving 15 bases between them. This CDR3 is 14 amino acids long. In nucleotides, the CDR3 is TGTGCCAGCAGCCGGGGCCCGCTCGGTGAAAAACTGTTTTTT. It is translated as CASSRGPLGEKLFF.

Only a few counts were recorded for this clonotype. The V and J genes are TRBV2 and TRBJ2-7; TRBD1 agrees at 7 bases. CDR3 size: 15 residues. V gave up 5 bases and J gave up 0 bases; unmatched junction bases: 7. Germline loops: CDR1 SNHLY, CDR2 FYNNEI. The CDR3 protein is CASSPMAGGSYEQYF. The CDR3 nucleotides read TGTGCCAGCAGTCCCATGGCAGGGGGCTCCTACGAGCAGTACTTC.

The J gene is TRBJ1-2, the V gene TRBV12-3 or TRBV12-4; no clear D. The CDR3 runs 13 residues. V gave up 5 bases and J gave up 6 bases, with 13 bases separating them. CDR3 sequence: CASSPREGHGYTF. DNA for the CDR3: TGTGCCAGCAGTCCTCGGGAGGGTCATGGCTACACCTTC.

This clonotype occurred a few times. The chain links TRBV28 to TRBJ2-7, with D perhaps assigned TRBD1 or TRBD2 (5 bases each). The CDR3 is made up of 14 amino acids. Germline CDR1 and CDR2: MDHEN and SYDVKM. Trimming pared 3 bases from V and 3 bases from J, leaving 12 bases between. Here the CDR3 reads CASSFYGGFYEQYF. In nucleotides, the CDR3 is TGTGCCAGCAGTTTTTATGGGGGATTCTACGAGCAGTACTTC.

This chain connects TRBV27 to TRBJ1-2; the match to TRBD1 covers 9 bases. The J segment lost 8 bases and the V segment lost 8 bases, leaving 12 bases of the junction unmatched. The germline V gene has CDR1 MNHEY and CDR2 SMNVEV (reference sequence). The CDR3 is 14 residues long. The chain's CDR3 is CASGSKRDRVGYTF. In nucleotides, the CDR3 is TGTGCCAGCGGGAGTAAACGGGACAGGGTCGGCTACACCTTC.

The chain carries TRBV14 and TRBJ2-7; D call uncertain. Germline V gene lookup returns CDR1 SGHDN and CDR2 FVKESK. Trimming left V 3 bases short and J 6 bases short, with 9 bases between. CDR3 length equals 12 residues. CDR3 sequence reads: CASSHSWIEQYF. In DNA form, the CDR3 reads TGTGCCAGCAGCCATTCTTGGATCGAGCAGTACTTC. The whole variable domain, remainder taken from reference TRBV14 and TRBJ2-7, is EAGVTQFPSHSVIEKGQTVTLRCDPISGHDNLYWYRRVMGKEIKFLLHFVKESKQDESGMPNNRFLAERTGGTYSTLKVQPAELEDSGVYFCASSHSWIEQYFGPGTRLTVT.

The V and J genes are TRBV2 and TRBJ2-3, with D unresolved. The CDR3 sequence is 15 residues long. From germline, CDR1 is SNHLY and CDR2 FYNNEI. Deletions cut 0 bases from V and 4 bases from J, with 11 bases between. The CDR3 protein is CASSEAHGLSDTQYF. The CDR3 DNA reads TGTGCCAGCAGTGAAGCGCACGGCCTATCAGATACGCAGTATTTT.

This clonotype was recorded a few times. The chain couples TRBV20-1 to TRBJ1-2; TRBD1 matches 9 bases. V shed 3 bases, J shed 4 bases, and the junction held 9 bases outside the gene matches. The germline V gene has CDR1 DFQATT and CDR2 SNEGSKA (reference sequence). This CDR3 comprises 15 residues. This CDR3 is CSASRLGTGRYGYTF. CDR3 in DNA: TGCAGTGCTAGCCGCCTCGGGACAGGGCGCTATGGCTACACCTTC.

The genes are TRBV4-1 and TRBJ2-7; 11 bases line up with TRBD1. This CDR3 has 16 amino acids. V shed 4 bases, J shed 3 bases, and the junction held 8 bases outside the gene matches. Germline values: CDR1 MGHRA, CDR2 YSYEKL. The CDR3 loop is CASSPTPGTGGYEQYF. In DNA form, the CDR3 reads TGCGCCAGCAGCCCAACTCCCGGGACAGGGGGCTACGAGCAGTACTTC.